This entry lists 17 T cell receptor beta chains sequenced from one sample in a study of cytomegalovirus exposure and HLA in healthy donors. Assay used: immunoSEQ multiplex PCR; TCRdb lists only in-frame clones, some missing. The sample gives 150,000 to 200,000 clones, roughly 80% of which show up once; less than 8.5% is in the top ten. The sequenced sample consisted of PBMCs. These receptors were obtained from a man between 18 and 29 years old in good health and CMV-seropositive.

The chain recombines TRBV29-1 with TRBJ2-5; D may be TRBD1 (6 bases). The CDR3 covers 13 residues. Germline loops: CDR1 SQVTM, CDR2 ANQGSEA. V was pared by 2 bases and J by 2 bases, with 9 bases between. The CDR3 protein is CSVERDTQETQYF. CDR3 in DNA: TGCAGCGTTGAACGGGACACGCAAGAGACCCAGTACTTC.

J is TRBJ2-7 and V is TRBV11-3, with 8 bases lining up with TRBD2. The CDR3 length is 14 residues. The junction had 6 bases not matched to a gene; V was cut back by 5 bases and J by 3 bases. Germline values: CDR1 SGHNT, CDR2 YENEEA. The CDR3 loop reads CASSPTGTSYEQYF. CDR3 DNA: TGTGCCAGCAGCCCCACCGGGACTAGCTACGAGCAGTACTTC.

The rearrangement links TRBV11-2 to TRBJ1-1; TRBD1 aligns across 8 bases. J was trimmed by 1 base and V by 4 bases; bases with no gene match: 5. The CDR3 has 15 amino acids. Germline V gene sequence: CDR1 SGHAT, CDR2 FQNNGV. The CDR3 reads CASSSYRGGNTEAFF. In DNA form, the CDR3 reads TGTGCCAGCAGCTCGTACAGGGGGGGGAACACTGAAGCTTTCTTT.

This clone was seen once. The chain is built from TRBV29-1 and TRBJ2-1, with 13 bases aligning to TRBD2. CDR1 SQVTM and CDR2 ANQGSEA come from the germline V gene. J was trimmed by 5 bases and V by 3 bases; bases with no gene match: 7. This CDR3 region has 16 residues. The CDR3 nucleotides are TGCAGCGTTGACCCACCGGGACTAGCGGGGAACAATGAGCAGTTCTTC. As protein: CSVDPPGLAGNNEQFF.

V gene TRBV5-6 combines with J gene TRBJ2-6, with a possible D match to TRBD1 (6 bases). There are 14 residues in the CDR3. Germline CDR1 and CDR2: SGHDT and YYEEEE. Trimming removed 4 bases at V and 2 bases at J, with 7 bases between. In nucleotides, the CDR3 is TGTGCCAGCAGCACAGGGACTGGGGCCAACGTCCTGACTTTC. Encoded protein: CASSTGTGANVLTF.

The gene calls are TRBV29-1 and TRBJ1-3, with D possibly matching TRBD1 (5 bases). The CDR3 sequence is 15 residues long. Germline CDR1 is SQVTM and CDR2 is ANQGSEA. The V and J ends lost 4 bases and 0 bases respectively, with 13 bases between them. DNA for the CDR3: TGCAGCGTTGTGGCACGGACAAGCTCTGGAAACACCATATATTTT. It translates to CSVVARTSSGNTIYF.

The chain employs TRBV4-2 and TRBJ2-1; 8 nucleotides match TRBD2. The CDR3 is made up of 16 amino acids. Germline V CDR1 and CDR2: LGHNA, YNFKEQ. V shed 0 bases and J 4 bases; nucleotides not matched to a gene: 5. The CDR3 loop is CASSQDVASGYNEQFF. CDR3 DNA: TGTGCCAGCAGCCAAGATGTGGCTAGCGGGTACAATGAGCAGTTCTTC.

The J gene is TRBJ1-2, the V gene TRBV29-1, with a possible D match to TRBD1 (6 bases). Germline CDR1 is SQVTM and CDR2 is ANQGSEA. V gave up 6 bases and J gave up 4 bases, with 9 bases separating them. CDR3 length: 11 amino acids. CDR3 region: CSVPGAYGYTF. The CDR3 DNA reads TGCAGCGTCCCAGGGGCCTATGGCTACACCTTC.

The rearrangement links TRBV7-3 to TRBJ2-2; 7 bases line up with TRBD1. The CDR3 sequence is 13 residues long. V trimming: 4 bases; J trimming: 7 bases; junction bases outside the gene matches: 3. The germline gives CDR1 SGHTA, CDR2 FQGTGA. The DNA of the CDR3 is TGTGCCAGCAGCTCGACAGGGAGCGGGGAGCTGTTTTTT. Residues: CASSSTGSGELFF.

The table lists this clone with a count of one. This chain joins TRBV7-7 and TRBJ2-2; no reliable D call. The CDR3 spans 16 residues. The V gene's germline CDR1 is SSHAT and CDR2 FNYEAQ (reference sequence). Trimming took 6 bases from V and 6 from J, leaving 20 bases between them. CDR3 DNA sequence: TGTGCCAGCAGAAGTTCCGACTTTCCCCCTTCCGGGGAGCTGTTTTTT. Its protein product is CASRSSDFPPSGELFF.

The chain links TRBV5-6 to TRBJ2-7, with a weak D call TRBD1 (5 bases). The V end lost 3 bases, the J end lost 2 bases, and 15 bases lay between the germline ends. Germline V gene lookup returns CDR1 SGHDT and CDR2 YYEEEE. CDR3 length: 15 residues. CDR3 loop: CASSSYRTLTYEQYF. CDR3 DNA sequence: TGTGCCAGCAGCTCATACAGGACCCTGACCTACGAGCAGTACTTC.

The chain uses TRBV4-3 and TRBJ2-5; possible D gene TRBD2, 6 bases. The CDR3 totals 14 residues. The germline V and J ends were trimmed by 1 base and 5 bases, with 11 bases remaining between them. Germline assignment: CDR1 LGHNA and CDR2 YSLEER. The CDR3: CASSQVSGSETQYF. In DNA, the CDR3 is TGCGCCAGCAGCCAAGTTTCCGGGAGTGAGACCCAGTACTTC.

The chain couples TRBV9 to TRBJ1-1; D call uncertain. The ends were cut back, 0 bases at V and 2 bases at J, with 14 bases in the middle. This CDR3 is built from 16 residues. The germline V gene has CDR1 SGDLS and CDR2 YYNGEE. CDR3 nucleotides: TGTGCCAGCAGCGTAGACCAGGCAGCTCCAAACACTGAAGCTTTCTTT. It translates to CASSVDQAAPNTEAFF.

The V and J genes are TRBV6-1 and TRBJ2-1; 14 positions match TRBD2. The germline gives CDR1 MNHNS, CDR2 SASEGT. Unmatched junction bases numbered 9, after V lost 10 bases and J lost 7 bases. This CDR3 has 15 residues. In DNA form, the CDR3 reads TGTGCCACTCGGGGTGGGACTAGCGGGAGAAATGAGCAGTTCTTC. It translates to CATRGGTSGRNEQFF.

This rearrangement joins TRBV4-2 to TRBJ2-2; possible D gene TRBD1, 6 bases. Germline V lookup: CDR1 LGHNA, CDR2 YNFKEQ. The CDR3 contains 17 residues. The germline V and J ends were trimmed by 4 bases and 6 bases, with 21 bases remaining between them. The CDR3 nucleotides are TGTGCCAGCAGCCCCCCGGCGGCAGGGGTAGGTCCCGGGGAGCTGTTTTTT. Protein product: CASSPPAAGVGPGELFF.

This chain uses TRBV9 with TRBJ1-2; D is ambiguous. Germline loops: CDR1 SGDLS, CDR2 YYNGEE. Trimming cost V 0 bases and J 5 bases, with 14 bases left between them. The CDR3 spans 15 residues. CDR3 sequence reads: CASSVDPRASYGYTF. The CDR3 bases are TGTGCCAGCAGCGTAGACCCGAGAGCGTCATATGGCTACACCTTC.

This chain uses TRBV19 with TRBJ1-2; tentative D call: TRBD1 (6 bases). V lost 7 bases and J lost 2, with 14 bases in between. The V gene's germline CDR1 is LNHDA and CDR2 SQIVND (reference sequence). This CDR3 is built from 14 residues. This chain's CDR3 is CASTEGHQNYGYTF. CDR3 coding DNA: TGTGCCAGTACAGAGGGACATCAGAACTATGGCTACACCTTC.